The 27 T cell receptor beta chains below were found in one sample sequenced in a study of CD8+ T cells in alopecia areata. Following RNA extraction, reverse transcription yielded cDNA that acted as the sequencing template. Using immunoSEQ multiplex PCR, the repertoire was profiled, and TCRdb retains in-frame clones only, with some absent. The table shows about 140,000 clones, with around 51% occurring only once. The source was CD4+ T cells sorted from blood, collected at week 0. The origin of the receptors is a human donor with alopecia areata.

V gene TRBV5-8 combines with J gene TRBJ2-1; 10 bases are a match to TRBD1. Trimming took 4 bases from V and 12 from J; bases not matched to a gene: 7. The CDR3 consists of 13 residues. From germline, CDR1 is SGHTS and CDR2 YDEGEE. The CDR3 sequence is CASSTGQGFGQFF. The CDR3 DNA is TGTGCCAGCAGCACGGGACAGGGGTTCGGGCAGTTCTTC.

The rearrangement links TRBV4-1 to TRBJ2-5; no clear D. The CDR3 has 12 residues. Between the trimmed V and J ends, which lost 6 bases and 5 bases, there was a span of 10 bases. Per germline, CDR1 MGHRA and CDR2 YSYEKL. CDR3: CASRGGVETQYF. The CDR3, as DNA: TGCGCCAGCAGAGGCGGCGTCGAGACCCAGTACTTC.

V usage is TRBV5-4 and J usage is TRBJ2-7; tentative D call: TRBD2 (6 bases). Trimming left V 4 bases short and J 7 bases short, with 15 bases between. The CDR3 runs 13 residues. Germline V gives CDR1 SGHNT, CDR2 YYREEE (reference sequence). The CDR3, as DNA: TGTGCCAGCAGCGCGGGACTCACGGGAGAGCAGTACTTC. This encodes CASSAGLTGEQYF.

In this sample, this clone turned up a few times. The rearrangement links TRBV29-1 to TRBJ2-7, with a tentative D call TRBD2 (6 bases). Trimming pared 6 bases from V and 9 bases from J, leaving 15 bases between. This CDR3 has 11 residues. From germline, CDR1 is SQVTM and CDR2 ANQGSEA. CDR3 residues: CSVSTARGQYF. The CDR3 region has the DNA TGCAGCGTCTCCACAGCGCGGGGGCAGTACTTC.

The chain employs TRBV14 and TRBJ2-7; 12 positions match TRBD2. CDR3 length: 18 residues. The V gene end was trimmed by 5 bases and the J gene end by 2 bases; junction bases not matched to a gene: 13. The V gene's germline CDR1 is SGHDN and CDR2 FVKESK. The CDR3 DNA reads TGTGCCAGCAGCGAAAGTCCCCTAGCGGGAGGGAGGACCTACGAGCAGTACTTC. Its protein is CASSESPLAGGRTYEQYF.

A word on this clone: An end of the junction differs from the germline gene, which may be a read error. The rearrangement links TRBV18 to TRBJ2-1, with D perhaps matching TRBD1 (6 bases). This CDR3 comprises 15 residues. Germline V gives CDR1 KGHSH, CDR2 LQKENI. The CDR3 region is CASSPPGDTYNEQFF. The CDR3, as DNA: TGTGCCAGCTCCCCACCCGGGGACACTTACAATGAGCAGTTCTTC.

This clone showed up just a few times. This rearrangement joins TRBV19 to TRBJ2-1, with D unresolved. V lost 6 bases to trimming and J lost 9 bases, with 12 bases between them. Germline CDR1 and CDR2: LNHDA and SQIVND (reference sequence). The CDR3 extends over 12 amino acids. In nucleotides, the CDR3 is TGTGCCAGTAGCACCAGGTTTGCTGAGCAGTTCTTC. Translating it yields CASSTRFAEQFF.

The chain combines TRBV7-2 with TRBJ2-7, with 7 nucleotides matching TRBD1. Germline CDR1 and CDR2: SGHTA and FQGNSA. The CDR3 totals 18 residues. The V gene end was trimmed by 2 bases and the J gene end by 0 bases; junction bases not matched to a gene: 13. CDR3 in amino acids: CASSLSSYGQVGSYEQYF. For the CDR3, the DNA is TGTGCCAGCAGCTTATCTAGCTATGGACAGGTTGGCTCCTACGAGCAGTACTTC.

CDR3 in amino acids: CASSPLGTGVGEQYF. In DNA form, the CDR3 reads TGTGCCAGCTCACCCCTCGGGACAGGGGTAGGCGAGCAGTACTTC. This chain links TRBV18 with TRBJ2-7, with TRBD1 identical over 10 bases. Looked up from germline, CDR1 is KGHSH and CDR2 is LQKENI. Trimming removed 3 bases from V and 6 bases from J; junction bases left unmatched: 8. The CDR3 extends over 15 amino acids.

The V and J genes are TRBV30 and TRBJ2-1; D remains ambiguous. The CDR3 length is 11 residues. CDR1 is GTSNPN, CDR2 SVGIG, per germline (reference sequence). The V gene lost 4 bases and the J gene lost 9 bases, with 10 bases spanning the gap. The chain's CDR3 is CAWKLFGEQFF. In DNA form, the CDR3 reads TGTGCCTGGAAACTTTTCGGTGAGCAGTTCTTC.

This clone showed up just once. Other DNA sequences in the same sample also yield this CDR3. The chain recombines TRBV11-2 with TRBJ1-1, with TRBD1 as a possible D gene (5 bases). V was trimmed by 1 base and J by 5 bases, leaving 11 bases between them. This CDR3 is built from 14 residues. CDR1 SGHAT and CDR2 FQNNGV come from the germline V gene. The CDR3 DNA reads as TGTGCCAGCAGCTTAGGGAACGGGGGGACTGAAGCTTTCTTT. Its protein product is CASSLGNGGTEAFF.

The rearrangement joins TRBV15 to TRBJ1-4; possibly TRBD1 for D (5 bases). CDR1 LNHNV and CDR2 YYDKDF come from the germline V gene (reference sequence). The length of the CDR3 is 15 residues. The V end lost 6 bases, the J end lost 0 bases, and 11 bases lay between the germline ends. CDR3 amino acids: CATRKTAATNEKLFF. Here the CDR3 DNA reads TGTGCCACCAGGAAGACAGCAGCAACTAATGAAAAACTGTTTTTT.

In this sample, this clone turned up a few times. The V gene is TRBV7-2, the J gene TRBJ2-7; TRBD1 matches at 7 bases. This CDR3 has 11 residues. Germline CDR1 reads SGHTA; CDR2 reads FQGNSA. Trimming removed 5 bases from V and 10 bases from J; junction bases left unmatched: 5. CDR3 sequence reads: CASSMTGQQYF. In DNA, the CDR3 is TGTGCCAGCAGCATGACAGGGCAACAGTACTTC.

This clone was seen a few times. The V and J genes are TRBV7-7 and TRBJ2-2; D is possibly TRBD1 (7 bases). V dropped 5 bases and J dropped 7 bases, with 20 bases sitting between them. CDR1 SSHAT and CDR2 FNYEAQ come from the germline V gene (reference sequence). The CDR3 length is 16 residues. DNA of the CDR3: TGTGCCAGCAGCCCTCAAGGCAGGGGGGAAGGCGGGGAGCTGTTTTTT. This encodes CASSPQGRGEGGELFF.

The CDR3 DNA follows: TGTGCCAGCAGCCTGGACCACCGTGTTGAAAAACTGTTTTTT. It codes for CASSLDHRVEKLFF. The chain joins TRBV14 to TRBJ1-4; D is undetermined. CDR3 length equals 14 residues. V lost 4 bases to trimming and J lost 7 bases, with 13 bases between them. Germline V CDR1 and CDR2: SGHDN, FVKESK.

The gene calls are TRBV4-1 and TRBJ1-2, with D possibly matching TRBD1 (6 bases). CDR1 MGHRA and CDR2 YSYEKL come from the germline V gene. Trimming removed 5 bases at V and 0 bases at J, with 13 bases between. This CDR3 is 15 amino acids long. Here the CDR3 reads CASSLWTVANYGYTF. The CDR3 DNA follows: TGCGCCAGCAGCTTGTGGACAGTAGCTAACTATGGCTACACCTTC.

The rearrangement uses TRBV5-1 and TRBJ2-3; no definite D call. This CDR3 spans 14 amino acids. V lost 5 bases and J lost 11, with 21 bases in between. Germline CDR1 reads SGHRS; CDR2 reads YFSETQ. The CDR3 is CASSPAVLGLRQYF. For the CDR3, the DNA is TGCGCCAGCAGTCCGGCAGTCCTTGGCCTAAGGCAGTATTTT.

V and J are TRBV7-3 and TRBJ2-1, with 8 bases lining up with TRBD2. The J segment lost 6 bases and the V segment lost 1 base, leaving 5 bases of the junction unmatched. From germline, CDR1 is SGHTA and CDR2 FQGTGA. This CDR3 has 15 residues. The CDR3 is CASSLMSGGPNEQFF. The CDR3 region has the DNA TGTGCCAGCAGCTTAATGTCGGGAGGGCCCAATGAGCAGTTCTTC. Looking up the rest from reference TRBV7-3 and TRBJ2-1 gives the full variable domain: GAGVSQTPSNKVTEKGKYVELRCDPISGHTALYWYRQSLGQGPEFLIYFQGTGAADDSGLPNDRFFAVRPEGSVSTLKIQRTERGDSAVYLCASSLMSGGPNEQFFGPGTRLTVL.

This chain links TRBV30 with TRBJ1-1, with a weak D call TRBD1 (6 bases). The CDR3 runs to 15 residues. Trimming took 1 base from V and 8 from J, leaving 20 bases between them. Looked up from germline, CDR1 is GTSNPN and CDR2 is SVGIG (reference sequence). The DNA for the CDR3 is TGTGCCTGGAGTGGCCCCCTTGGGGGCTTCGCCGAAGCTTTCTTT. This codes for CAWSGPLGGFAEAFF.

The gene calls are TRBV7-2 and TRBJ1-1; D not certain. The germline gives CDR1 SGHTA, CDR2 FQGNSA. The CDR3 is 14 residues long. The germline V and J ends were trimmed by 8 bases and 0 bases, with 13 bases remaining between them. CDR3 residues: CASALTGVNTEAFF. The CDR3 region has the DNA TGTGCCAGCGCCTTGACGGGCGTGAACACTGAAGCTTTCTTT.

This chain links TRBV30 with TRBJ1-3, with 7 positions matching TRBD1. V lost 3 bases, J lost 2 bases, and 4 bases stayed unmatched. Germline CDR1 reads GTSNPN; CDR2 reads SVGIG (reference sequence). The CDR3 has 14 residues. The CDR3 coding sequence is TGTGCCTGGAGCCAAGGGGGCGCTGGAAACACCATATATTTT. The encoded protein is CAWSQGGAGNTIYF.

This chain uses TRBV6-5 with TRBJ1-2; 7 bases are a match to TRBD1. CDR3 length equals 13 residues. CDR1 is MNHEY, CDR2 SVGAGI, per germline. Losses at the gene ends were 7 bases for V and 8 bases for J; bases not matched to a gene: 10. CDR3 amino acids: CASKVLDRDGYTF. The CDR3 region has the DNA TGTGCCAGCAAGGTTCTCGACAGGGACGGCTACACCTTC.

This clone appeared a few times. The rearrangement uses TRBV4-1 and TRBJ2-5, with a tentative D call TRBD2 (5 bases). Deletions cut 0 bases from V and 7 bases from J, with 9 bases between. Looked up from germline, CDR1 is MGHRA and CDR2 is YSYEKL. The CDR3 is 13 amino acids. The CDR3 spells CASSQEPSGTQYF. DNA for the CDR3: TGCGCCAGCAGCCAAGAGCCGAGCGGGACCCAGTACTTC.

The rearrangement joins TRBV6-5 to TRBJ2-6, with a weak D call TRBD1 (5 bases). This CDR3 is 13 amino acids long. Trimming cost V 5 bases and J 7 bases, with 9 bases left between them. The germline V gene has CDR1 MNHEY and CDR2 SVGAGI. The CDR3 loop is CASSGHGANVLTF. CDR3 nucleotide sequence: TGTGCCAGCAGTGGACATGGAGCCAACGTCCTGACTTTC.

Of note for this clone: One base away lies a much larger clone, so this may be a sequencing read error. The chain carries TRBV9 and TRBJ2-7; D remains unclear. This CDR3 has 11 residues. Trimming removed 4 bases from V and 1 base from J, with 3 bases in between. Germline V gives CDR1 SGDLS, CDR2 YYNGEE. CDR3: CASSHSYEQYF. The CDR3 nucleotides are TGTGCCAGCAGCCATTCCTACGAGCAGTACTTC.

This clone was found a few times. The rearrangement joins TRBV15 to TRBJ1-1; D gene unclear. The V and J ends lost 0 bases and 0 bases respectively, with 8 bases between them. The CDR3 is 15 amino acids. Germline V gives CDR1 LNHNV, CDR2 YYDKDF (reference sequence). CDR3 sequence: CATSRDVFMNTEAFF. For the CDR3, the DNA is TGTGCCACCAGCAGAGATGTGTTCATGAACACTGAAGCTTTCTTT.

This clone was detected once. The chain joins TRBV30 to TRBJ2-1; 10 bases fit TRBD1. V lost 2 bases, J lost 4 bases, and 2 bases stayed unmatched. The CDR3 spans 14 residues. The germline V gene has CDR1 GTSNPN and CDR2 SVGIG (reference sequence). CDR3 nucleotides: TGTGCCTGGAGTCGGGACAGGGGATACAATGAGCAGTTCTTC. Protein sequence: CAWSRDRGYNEQFF. The complete variable domain, with remaining parts taken from reference TRBV30 and TRBJ2-1, reads SQTIHQWPATLVQPVGSPLSLECTVEGTSNPNLYWYRQAAGRGLQLLFYSVGIGQISSEVPQNLSASRPQDRQFILSSKKLLLSDSGFYLCAWSRDRGYNEQFFGPGTRLTVL.